A selection of T cell receptor beta chains follows, all from one sample in a study of tumor-infiltrating lymphocytes in localized non-small cell lung cancer. Here immunoSEQ multiplex PCR was the method, and the copy in TCRdb shows in-frame clones only, minus some. The table lists fewer than 20,000 clones, less than 85% of them singletons. Specimen: lung tumor tissue. All receptors come from a human donor with non-small cell lung cancer. Both conserved end residues are part of each CDR3. D genes are given only for firm matches. Only some rows state a clone size, as once, few, many or a class for expanded clones.

- | TRBJ2-3 | TRBV5-1 | - | CASSGLRPTDTQYF | TGCGCCAGCAGCGGTCTGCGGCCCACAGATACGCAGTATTTT
- | TRBJ2-1 | TRBV19 | TRBD2 | CATQKSLGRELSNEQFF | TGTGCCACCCAGAAGAGTCTCGGGCGGGAGTTATCAAATGAGCAGTTCTTC
- | TRBJ2-5 | TRBV5-1 | - | CASSLFTGGEETQYF | TGCGCCAGCAGCTTGTTTACGGGTGGTGAGGAGACCCAGTACTTC
once | TRBJ2-3 | TRBV11-2 | TRBD2 | CASSSQRGPTDTQYF | TGTGCCAGCAGCTCGCAGCGGGGGCCCACAGATACGCAGTATTTT
- | TRBJ2-1 | TRBV27 | - | CASSLTLNAVERKRNEQFF | TGTGCCAGCAGTTTAACGCTCAACGCCGTGGAGAGAAAACGCAATGAGCAGTTCTTC
- | TRBJ2-2 | TRBV2 | TRBD2 | CASSETTSGHTGELFF | TGTGCCAGCAGCGAGACGACTAGCGGGCATACCGGGGAGCTGTTTTTT
- | TRBJ2-3 | TRBV7-6 | TRBD2 | CASSLEAAGAGDTQYF | TGTGCCAGCAGCTTAGAAGCAGCGGGAGCTGGAGATACGCAGTATTTT
- | TRBJ1-2 | TRBV6-6 | - | CASSLGGEGGYTF | TGTGCCAGCAGCCTAGGGGGGGAAGGCGGCTACACCTTC
- | TRBJ2-2 | TRBV5-1 | TRBD1 | CASSLSGTGDTGELFF | TGCGCCAGCAGCCTGTCCGGGACAGGGGACACCGGGGAGCTGTTTTTT
- | TRBJ2-7 | TRBV7-2 | TRBD1 | CASSRRQGSYEQYF | TGTGCCAGCAGCCGTCGACAGGGCTCCTACGAGCAGTACTTC
- | TRBJ2-5 | TRBV5-4 | - | CASSPLKGAALETQYF | TGTGCCAGCAGCCCTCTCAAAGGCGCGGCCCTAGAGACCCAGTACTTC
- | TRBJ2-7 | TRBV30 | TRBD1 | CAWATGGILYEQYF | TGTGCCTGGGCTACAGGGGGCATACTCTACGAGCAGTACTTC
- | TRBJ2-2 | TRBV5-1 | TRBD2 | CASSLTAGVTGELFF | TGCGCCAGCAGCTTGACAGCGGGGGTCACCGGGGAGCTGTTTTTT
- | TRBJ1-2 | TRBV15 | - | CATSRAPARLLETNYGYTF | TGTGCCACCAGCAGAGCCCCCGCGAGGCTGCTGGAGACGAACTATGGCTACACCTTC
- | TRBJ2-3 | TRBV20-1 | - | CSAFILDTQYF | TGCAGTGCCTTTATCCTAGATACGCAGTATTTT
- | TRBJ2-1 | TRBV4-2 | TRBD1 | CASSLDVPTGGSYNEQFF | TGTGCCAGCAGCCTCGACGTCCCAACAGGGGGCTCCTACAATGAGCAGTTCTTC
- | TRBJ2-1 | TRBV27 | TRBD1 | CASSLVEAGGSEQFF | TGTGCCAGCAGTTTAGTCGAGGCAGGGGGCTCGGAGCAGTTCTTC
few | TRBJ2-2 | TRBV27 | - | CASRQGPGELFF | TGTGCCAGCAGGCAGGGTCCCGGGGAGCTGTTTTTT
- | TRBJ2-3 | TRBV5-4 | TRBD2 | CASSLRRLAGKVSNTQYF | TGTGCCAGCAGCTTGCGAAGACTAGCGGGAAAGGTTTCGAATACGCAGTATTTT
- | TRBJ2-1 | TRBV7-7 | TRBD2 | CASSLAGGKNEQFF | TGTGCTAGCAGCTTAGCGGGAGGGAAGAATGAGCAGTTCTTC
medium-sized | TRBJ2-7 | TRBV28 | TRBD2 | CASSPDLAGGNEQYF | TGTGCCAGCAGCCCAGACCTAGCGGGAGGTAACGAGCAGTACTTC
- | TRBJ2-3 | TRBV28 | - | CASSLAGNTDTQYF | TGTGCCAGCAGTTTAGCCGGGAACACAGATACGCAGTATTTT
- | TRBJ2-7 | TRBV5-1 | - | CASSLSGVTNEQYF | TGCGCCAGCAGCTTGTCTGGGGTGACGAATGAGCAGTACTTC
- | TRBJ2-5 | TRBV5-1 | TRBD2 | CASSFDSGGPGETQYF | TGCGCCAGCAGCTTTGATTCGGGAGGGCCGGGAGAGACCCAGTACTTC